Included here is one T cell receptor beta chain sequence, with context. Its antigen is not yet known. One base away there is no much larger clone; base qualities are not given. On the day of marrow donation, related bone marrow donors gave peripheral blood samples. To count as naive, T cells had to be viable CD3+CD4+ or CD3+CD8+ cells with a CCR7+CD45RA+CD45RO-CD95-CD27+CD28+ profile. Peripheral blood and bone marrow mononuclear cells were isolated by Ficoll-Hypaque density centrifugation and were cryopreserved. CD4+ and CD8+ T cells, including naive and memory subsets, were sorted by FACS on a FACSAria II. This record belongs to a study of T cells after posttransplantation cyclophosphamide (dated by TCRdb to 2015 to 2016). Concerning the study at large: Using TRB sequencing, the study followed how the T cell repertoire rebuilt after myeloablative bone marrow transplantation with posttransplantation cyclophosphamide given as GVHD prophylaxis. Samples from 35 to 45 PTCy-treated patients, along with samples from about 17 of their related bone marrow donors, underwent antigen receptor sequencing. Blood from all 35 or so PTCy patients who had 1-year posttransplant specimens underwent TRB sequencing. TRB sequencing was also done on up to 3 additional blood samples from 2 to 5.2 years after transplant in 3 patients, and on pretransplant blood from 4 patients. Because TRA and TRB clonality were tightly correlated in roughly 10 samples, subsequent TCR analyses were focused on TRB only. Public TRB sequences were compared against a database of over 3,000 sequences linked to responses to pathogens, tumor antigens, self-antigens and alloantigens.

The research as a whole found: Donor-recipient similarity was low at 1-2 months but increased during the first year, and donor CD8+ memory clones often dominated later blood repertoires. Across the approximately 42 patients, TRB clonality was highly associated with recipient CMV seropositivity and CMV reactivation, and diversity with PTCy was similar to that in the CNI/methotrexate controls. The TRB repertoires of T cells infiltrating skin or GI tract showed only limited overlap with the TRB repertoires of T cells in blood.

Genomic DNA was used for TRB sequencing, which was performed with the immunoSEQ assay at survey resolution or with the hsTCRB kit. The published analysis was carried out like this. The immunoSEQ software handled initial read processing, and the LymphoSeq R package was used for repertoire analyses. Clonality was computed as 1 minus normalized Shannon entropy; Gini coefficient was also calculated for each TRB dataset. Phenotypes of unsorted samples were inferred by mapping TRB sequences from sorted subsets of the recipient or donor onto the same recipient's unsorted samples. This immuneACCESS table, as held by TCRdb, lists in-frame sequences with V and J called but not all clones. Of the missing ones, under half trace to an unresolved V gene in checked studies; the others have no known cause. The V and J calls and clone size come from that table; D and trimming were worked out from the DNA. This sample comprises roughly 20,000 clones, 95% to 99% of them detected only once. The top ten clonotypes cover about 0.13% of the sample.

The source of this sequence is a man aged 40-50 years in good health, CMV-negative, and a related stem cell transplant donor. What was sequenced was naive CD8+ T cells sorted from PBMCs.

The CDR3 reads as follows: CASNLPGFGYTF. The DNA reads as follows: TGTGCCAGCAACCTACCGGGATTTGGCTACACCTTC. The chain employs TRBV7-9 and TRBJ1-2, with the D gene uncertain. The CDR3 runs 12 residues from the cysteine to the phenylalanine. Only the CDR3 DNA is retained, 36 bases long and in frame from the first base. Relative to germline, V is 7 bases shorter and J is 7 bases shorter, with 13 bases between their ends. CDR1 and CDR2 are drawn from the germline V gene (reference sequence): SEHNR, FQNEAQ.